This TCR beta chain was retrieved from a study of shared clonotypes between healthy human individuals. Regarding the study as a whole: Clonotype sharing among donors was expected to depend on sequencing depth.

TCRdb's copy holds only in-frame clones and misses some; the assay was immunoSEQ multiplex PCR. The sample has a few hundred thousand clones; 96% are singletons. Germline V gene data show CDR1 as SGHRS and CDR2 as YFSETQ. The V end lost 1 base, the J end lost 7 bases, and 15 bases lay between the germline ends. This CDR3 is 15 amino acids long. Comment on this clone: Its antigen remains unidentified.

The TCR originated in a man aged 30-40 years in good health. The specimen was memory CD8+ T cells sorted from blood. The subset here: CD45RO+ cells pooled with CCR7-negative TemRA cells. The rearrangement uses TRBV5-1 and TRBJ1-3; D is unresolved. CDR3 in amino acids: CASSLLGPESNTIYF. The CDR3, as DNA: TGCGCCAGCAGCTTGTTAGGGCCCGAATCGAACACCATATATTTT.